The next 13 T cell receptor beta chains were all read from a single sample in a study of shared clonotypes between healthy human individuals. TCRdb's table, derived via immunoSEQ multiplex PCR, lists solely in-frame clones and lacks some. The sample contains 500,000 to 550,000 clones, around 96% of which appear only once. The source material was naive CD4+ T cells sorted from blood. Indicated subset: CD45RA+ positively selected. These receptors all stem from a woman aged 25 to 39 in good health.

CDR3 residues: CASNPYRGGRASKTQYF. The CDR3 DNA is TGTGCCAGCAACCCCTACCGGGGCGGGAGGGCTAGTAAGACCCAGTACTTC. The chain joins TRBV7-9 to TRBJ2-5; 9 nucleotides line up with TRBD2. V lost 7 bases and J lost 6; bases outside the gene matches: 18. The CDR3 runs 17 residues. Germline V lookup: CDR1 SEHNR, CDR2 FQNEAQ (reference sequence).

This clone showed up just a few times. The rearrangement uses TRBV28 and TRBJ1-2; 7 positions match TRBD1. The CDR3 runs to 13 residues. The V gene's germline CDR1 is MDHEN and CDR2 SYDVKM. J was trimmed by 4 bases and V by 8 bases; bases with no gene match: 7. The CDR3 loop is CASDHPGGYGYTF. The CDR3 region has the DNA TGTGCCAGCGACCACCCAGGGGGCTATGGCTACACCTTC.

The chain couples TRBV5-1 to TRBJ2-7; no definite D call. The CDR3 consists of 15 residues. Trimming left V 0 bases short and J 0 bases short, with 10 bases between. Per germline, CDR1 SGHRS and CDR2 YFSETQ. CDR3 DNA sequence: TGCGCCAGCAGCTTGGTGTCGGATCCCTCCTACGAGCAGTACTTC. Its translation: CASSLVSDPSYEQYF.

The CDR3 here is CASSLWPPQGDYEQYF. CDR3 nucleotide sequence: TGTGCCAGCAGTTTATGGCCCCCCCAGGGGGACTACGAGCAGTACTTC. This rearrangement joins TRBV27 to TRBJ2-7, with 7 nucleotides matching TRBD1. V lost 1 base and J lost 3; bases outside the gene matches: 9. CDR1 MNHEY and CDR2 SMNVEV come from the germline V gene (reference sequence). This CDR3 contains 16 residues.

V usage is TRBV5-6 and J usage is TRBJ2-4, with D perhaps matching TRBD1 (5 bases). The CDR3 is made up of 16 amino acids. V was clipped by 0 bases and J by 0 bases, with 10 bases between them. Germline CDR1 SGHDT, CDR2 YYEEEE. The CDR3 is CASSLGGSLAKNIQYF. The DNA of the CDR3 is TGTGCCAGCAGCTTGGGGGGCAGCCTAGCCAAAAACATTCAGTACTTC.

This chain links TRBV28 with TRBJ1-5, with a possible D match to TRBD1 (5 bases). V shed 10 bases and J shed 2 bases, with 18 bases lying between them. Germline assignment: CDR1 MDHEN and CDR2 SYDVKM. This CDR3 spans 15 amino acids. The chain's CDR3 is CATFSGWGGNQPQHF. The CDR3 DNA sequence: TGTGCCACCTTCTCTGGCTGGGGGGGCAATCAGCCCCAGCATTTT.

The CDR3 DNA reads as TGTGCCAGCAGCCCGATTGGACGGTTGGGTAGGGATGGCTACACCTTC. Its protein is CASSPIGRLGRDGYTF. The V gene is TRBV2, the J gene TRBJ1-2; D uncertain. The CDR3 spans 16 residues. The germline CDR1 and CDR2 sequences are SNHLY and FYNNEI. The V and J ends lost 6 bases and 6 bases respectively, with 23 bases between them.

The rearrangement uses TRBV2 and TRBJ2-5; D might be TRBD1 (6 bases). CDR1 is SNHLY, CDR2 FYNNEI, per germline. Trimming shortened V by 7 bases and J by 5 bases, and 11 bases separated the two germline ends. The CDR3 spans 12 residues. CDR3 region: CASKQGWETQYF. DNA of the CDR3: TGTGCCAGCAAACAGGGCTGGGAGACCCAGTACTTC.

The V call is TRBV28, the J call TRBJ2-7; 9 bases map to TRBD1. The CDR3 has 14 residues. J gave up 3 bases and V 5 bases, and 5 bases lay outside the gene matches. The germline gives CDR1 MDHEN, CDR2 SYDVKM. Here the CDR3 reads CASSRDRARYEQYF. The CDR3 coding sequence is TGTGCCAGCAGTCGGGACAGGGCCCGCTACGAGCAGTACTTC. The variable domain in full, with the rest retrieved from reference TRBV28 and TRBJ2-7, is DVKVTQSSRYLVKRTGEKVFLECVQDMDHENMFWYRQDPGLGLRLIYFSYDVKMKEKGDIPEGYSVSREKKERFSLILESASTNQTSMYLCASSRDRARYEQYFGPGTRLTVT.

Only one count was recorded for this clone. The V call is TRBV27, the J call TRBJ2-3; D remains unclear. The CDR3 is 17 amino acids. The V and J ends lost 5 bases and 0 bases respectively, with 18 bases between them. Germline V gene sequence: CDR1 MNHEY, CDR2 SMNVEV (reference sequence). The CDR3 loop is CASSPAPGRDSTDTQYF. CDR3 nucleotide sequence: TGTGCCAGCAGTCCCGCGCCTGGAAGGGATAGCACAGATACGCAGTATTTT.

The genes are TRBV11-2 and TRBJ2-7; D call uncertain. Germline CDR1 is SGHAT and CDR2 is FQNNGV. This CDR3 has 15 residues. V lost 5 bases and J lost 9, with 23 bases in between. CDR3 loop: CASSRYGALSGPQYF. In DNA, the CDR3 is TGTGCCAGCAGCCGTTATGGAGCGCTTTCCGGTCCGCAGTACTTC.

This sequence joins TRBV7-9 and TRBJ1-2; TRBD1 matches at 7 bases. Germline CDR1 reads SEHNR; CDR2 reads FQNEAQ (reference sequence). After removal of 5 bases from V and 7 bases from J, the junction contained 4 bases not matched to a gene. The CDR3 loop spans 12 amino acids. The CDR3 DNA is TGTGCCAGCAGCCAGGGGGGAGGTGGCTACACCTTC. It encodes CASSQGGGGYTF.

The table lists this clone with a count of one. In DNA form, the CDR3 reads TGTGCCAGCAGCGCCCAGGGGAGCTCCTACAATGAGCAGTTCTTC. Encoded protein: CASSAQGSSYNEQFF. The gene calls are TRBV9 and TRBJ2-1; TRBD1 is a possible D gene (6 bases). The V and J ends lost 3 bases and 0 bases respectively, with 10 bases between them. In germline, CDR1 is SGDLS, CDR2 YYNGEE. The CDR3 length is 15 residues.